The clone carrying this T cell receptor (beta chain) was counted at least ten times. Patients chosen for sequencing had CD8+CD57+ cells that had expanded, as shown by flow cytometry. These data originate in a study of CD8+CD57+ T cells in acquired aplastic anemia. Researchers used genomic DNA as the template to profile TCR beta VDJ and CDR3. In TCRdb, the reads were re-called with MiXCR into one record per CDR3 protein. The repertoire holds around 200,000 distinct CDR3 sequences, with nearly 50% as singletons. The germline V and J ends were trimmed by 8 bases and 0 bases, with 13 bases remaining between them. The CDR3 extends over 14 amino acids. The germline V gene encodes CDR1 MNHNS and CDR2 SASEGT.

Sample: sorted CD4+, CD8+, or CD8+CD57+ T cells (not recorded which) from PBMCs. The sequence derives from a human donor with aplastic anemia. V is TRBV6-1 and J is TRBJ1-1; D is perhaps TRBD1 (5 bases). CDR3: CASLEQGLNTEAFF. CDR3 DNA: TGTGCCAGCCTCGAGCAGGGATTGAACACTGAAGCTTTCTTT.